The 9 T cell receptor beta chains given below trace back to one sample, sequenced in a study of blood T cell repertoires in COVID-19. Libraries were prepared by immunoSEQ multiplex PCR; TCRdb keeps only in-frame clonotypes and omits some of them. The data hold approximately 44,000 clones, with approximately 90% observed a single time. The sequenced sample consisted of peripheral blood. The receptors were sampled from an elderly woman with acute or convalescent COVID-19.

V gene TRBV20-1 combines with J gene TRBJ1-5; a weak D match, TRBD1 (5 bases). With 3 bases removed from V and 1 base from J, the gap between germline ends came to 10 bases. The CDR3 is 14 amino acids. CDR1 and CDR2 (germline): DFQATT, SNEGSKA (reference sequence). CDR3 sequence reads: CSASRSGSNQPQHF. CDR3 nucleotides: TGCAGTGCTAGTCGTTCAGGGAGCAATCAGCCCCAGCATTTT.

The rearrangement joins TRBV5-4 to TRBJ1-4, with D perhaps TRBD1 (6 bases). Germline CDR1 reads SGHNT; CDR2 reads YYREEE (reference sequence). Trimming pared 2 bases from V and 5 bases from J, leaving 10 bases between. The CDR3 contains 14 residues. This CDR3 reads CASSLYGQNEKLFF. CDR3 DNA: TGTGCCAGCAGCTTATACGGACAGAATGAAAAACTGTTTTTT.

This chain joins TRBV5-1 and TRBJ2-3; 9 bases agree with TRBD2. V trimming: 5 bases; J trimming: 0 bases; junction bases outside the gene matches: 1. Germline values: CDR1 SGHRS, CDR2 YFSETQ. The CDR3 has 14 amino acids. The chain's CDR3 is CASRTSGSTDTQYF. CDR3 DNA sequence: TGCGCCAGCAGGACTAGCGGTAGCACAGATACGCAGTATTTT.

The chain links TRBV29-1 to TRBJ2-3, with 7 bases aligning to TRBD1. Germline loops: CDR1 SQVTM, CDR2 ANQGSEA. J lost 6 bases, V lost 5 bases, and 8 bases had no gene match. This CDR3 region has 13 residues. The CDR3 region has the DNA TGCAGCGTTCTAGGGGGCGCTTGGGATACGCAGTATTTT. Protein product: CSVLGGAWDTQYF.

This clone was recorded only once. The same CDR3 arises from other DNA sequences in this sample as well. The chain uses TRBV3-1 (or the pseudogene TRBV3-2) and TRBJ2-2; 8 bases fit TRBD2. This CDR3 spans 15 amino acids. J lost 4 bases, V lost 4 bases, and 5 bases had no gene match. CDR1 is LGHDT and CDR2 is YNNKEL in the germline V gene (reference sequence). For the CDR3, the DNA is TGTGCCAGCAGCCCGGGGGGGCGTGGCACCGGGGAGCTGTTTTTT. Protein sequence: CASSPGGRGTGELFF.

V and J are TRBV6-5 and TRBJ2-5; 10 bases fit TRBD1. Per the germline V gene, CDR1 is MNHEY and CDR2 is SVGAGI. After removal of 6 bases from V and 0 bases from J, the junction contained 4 bases not matched to a gene. This CDR3 is 15 amino acids long. CDR3 in DNA: TGTGCCAGCAGCCGGGACAGGGGTTACCAAGAGACCCAGTACTTC. Translation: CASSRDRGYQETQYF.

The chain uses TRBV5-4 and TRBJ2-5, with 9 bases that match TRBD1. The CDR3 extends over 14 amino acids. J gave up 4 bases and V 4 bases, and 5 bases lay outside the gene matches. Germline CDR1 is SGHNT and CDR2 is YYREEE (reference sequence). The CDR3 reads CASSAATGGETQYF. The CDR3 DNA is TGTGCCAGCAGCGCGGCGACAGGGGGAGAGACCCAGTACTTC.

V and J are TRBV7-9 and TRBJ2-2, with TRBD2 identical over 7 bases. The CDR3 loop spans 15 amino acids. The V gene's germline CDR1 is SEHNR and CDR2 FQNEAQ (reference sequence). J lost 3 bases, V lost 6 bases, and 7 bases had no gene match. The CDR3 DNA sequence: TGTGCCAGCAGGGATTCAGCGGGGTACACCGGGGAGCTGTTTTTT. Its translation: CASRDSAGYTGELFF.

The chain combines TRBV6-4 with TRBJ1-1, with D tentatively TRBD1 (5 bases). Trimming took off 0 bases at V and 5 bases at J, with 13 bases between the two ends. This CDR3 has 15 residues. Germline V lookup: CDR1 MRHNA, CDR2 SNTAGT. CDR3: CASSDSGGASTEAFF. As DNA, the CDR3 is TGTGCCAGCAGTGACTCCGGAGGGGCGAGTACTGAAGCTTTCTTT.